These 7 T cell receptor beta chains were all obtained from the same sample, sequenced in a study of early T cells in non-severe SARS-CoV-2 infection. TCRdb reanalysed the 5' RACE reads using MiXCR and keeps one entry per CDR3 protein. The sample contains roughly 16,000 distinct CDR3 sequences, about 4.8% of which appear only once. The sample taken for sequencing was whole blood. The receptors were gathered from an adult who was a healthcare worker with PCR-confirmed SARS-CoV-2 infection or an uninfected control (not recorded which).

This clonotype was found many times. The chain joins TRBV29-1 to TRBJ2-5; 7 nucleotides agree with TRBD2. The CDR3 has 15 residues. The V gene end was trimmed by 8 bases and the J gene end by 9 bases; junction bases not matched to a gene: 21. CDR1 SQVTM and CDR2 ANQGSEA come from the germline V gene. The CDR3 DNA is TGCAGCATACCCAAGGGAGGACTAGTGGGCCGGGCCCAGTACTTC. Protein sequence: CSIPKGGLVGRAQYF.

This clonotype was seen repeatedly, ten times or more. V usage is TRBV14 and J usage is TRBJ2-7, with unresolved D. The V end was cut by 1 base, the J end by 5 bases, with 3 bases between. Germline CDR1 SGHDN, CDR2 FVKESK. This CDR3 has 11 amino acids. The CDR3 DNA reads TGTGCCAGCAGCCAAGCCCACGAGCAGTACTTC. Protein sequence: CASSQAHEQYF.

Ten or more counts support this clonotype. The chain links TRBV11-2 to TRBJ2-7; TRBD2 might be the D (5 bases). The ends were cut back, 1 base at V and 0 bases at J, with 13 bases in the middle. This CDR3 is built from 16 residues. Per the germline V gene, CDR1 is SGHAT and CDR2 is FQNNGV. CDR3 nucleotide sequence: TGTGCCAGCAGCTTAGGTCCCGGGATTACCTCCTACGAGCAGTACGTC. Translation: CASSLGPGITSYEQYV.

Many counts were recorded for this clonotype. The chain joins TRBV28 to TRBJ2-7; 10 bases are shared with TRBD2. The CDR3 runs 15 residues. Germline V gene data show CDR1 as MDHEN and CDR2 as SYDVKM. J gave up 1 base and V 5 bases, and 5 bases lay outside the gene matches. This CDR3 is CASSPLAGESYEQYF. The CDR3 DNA reads TGTGCCAGCAGTCCGCTAGCGGGAGAGTCCTACGAGCAGTACTTC.

This clonotype is medium-sized by share. The gene calls are TRBV29-1 and TRBJ2-5, with a tentative D call TRBD1 (5 bases). Trimming removed 7 bases at V and 5 bases at J, with 14 bases between. From germline, CDR1 is SQVTM and CDR2 ANQGSEA. There are 12 residues in the CDR3. The CDR3 sequence: CSADIRLETQYF. The DNA of the CDR3 is TGCAGCGCGGACATACGACTGGAGACCCAGTACTTC.

The sample holds many counts of this clonotype. The chain uses TRBV27 and TRBJ2-5; TRBD2 matches 10 bases. This CDR3 is built from 14 residues. Unmatched junction bases numbered 4, after V lost 4 bases and J lost 5 bases. The germline gives CDR1 MNHEY, CDR2 SMNVEV (reference sequence). CDR3 protein: CASSSAGGLETQYF. The CDR3 DNA sequence: TGTGCCAGCAGTTCAGCGGGAGGGTTGGAGACCCAGTACTTC.

This clonotype is termed medium-sized. This chain uses TRBV5-1 with TRBJ2-5; D is undetermined. With 5 bases removed from V and 2 bases from J, the gap between germline ends came to 16 bases. Germline V gene data show CDR1 as SGHRS and CDR2 as YFSETQ. The CDR3 runs to 15 residues. The CDR3 is CASSLSPLRQETQYF. The CDR3 nucleotides are TGCGCCAGCAGTCTCTCTCCGCTACGACAAGAGACCCAGTACTTC.